The 11 T cell receptor beta chains below all came from one sample that was sequenced in a study of control samples from healthy donors and cancer patients. TCRdb keeps only in-frame clones here, not all; method: immunoSEQ multiplex PCR. The sample includes about 96,000 clones, about 92% seen only once; the top ten take over 8%. The sample comprised blood. The receptors come from a young man in good health.

The chain has TRBV5-5 and TRBJ1-4, with D unresolved. Trimming took 1 base from V and 7 from J, leaving 14 bases between them. The CDR3 consists of 15 residues. CDR1 and CDR2 (germline): SGHKS, YYEKEE (reference sequence). The CDR3 sequence is CASSLFSDRSEKLFF. Written as DNA, the CDR3 is TGTGCCAGCAGCTTGTTCTCTGACCGGTCTGAAAAACTGTTTTTT.

The chain carries TRBV15 and TRBJ1-1, with 7 nucleotides matching TRBD1. V was pared by 1 base and J by 1 base, with 6 bases of the junction left unmatched. The CDR3 covers 16 residues. Germline values: CDR1 LNHNV, CDR2 YYDKDF (reference sequence). CDR3 sequence reads: CATSRGRQGTNTEAFF. DNA for the CDR3: TGTGCCACCAGCAGAGGACGACAGGGAACGAACACTGAAGCTTTCTTT.

Only one count was recorded for this clone. J is TRBJ1-2 and V is TRBV19; 8 positions match TRBD1. The V gene's germline CDR1 is LNHDA and CDR2 SQIVND (reference sequence). V lost 7 bases, J lost 3 bases, and 7 bases stayed unmatched. There are 14 residues in the CDR3. The CDR3 bases are TGTGCCAGTAAACGGACAGGGTCGGACTATGGCTACACCTTC. Translating gives CASKRTGSDYGYTF. The full variable domain, with the rest looked up from reference TRBV19 and TRBJ1-2, is DGGITQSPKYLFRKEGQNVTLSCEQNLNHDAMYWYRQDPGQGLRLIYYSQIVNDFQKGDIAEGYSVSREKKESFPLTVTSAQKNPTAFYLCASKRTGSDYGYTFGSGTRLTVV.

This clone appeared a few times. This chain joins TRBV7-9 and TRBJ2-2; TRBD2 matches at 13 bases. The CDR3 loop spans 18 amino acids. The V segment lost 5 bases and the J segment 6 bases; nucleotides outside the gene matches: 12. Germline V gives CDR1 SEHNR, CDR2 FQNEAQ (reference sequence). The CDR3 sequence is CASSAPGLAGSFAGELFF. CDR3 sequence (DNA): TGTGCCAGCAGCGCCCCGGGACTAGCGGGAAGCTTCGCCGGGGAGCTGTTTTTT.

This rearrangement joins TRBV5-4 to TRBJ2-2; D might be TRBD2 (6 bases). V was shortened by 4 bases and J by 3 bases, with 13 bases between the two germline ends. Germline V CDR1 and CDR2: SGHNT, YYREEE (reference sequence). This CDR3 spans 15 amino acids. Here the CDR3 DNA reads TGTGCCAGCAGCGATCCGGGACTCGACACCGGGGAGCTGTTTTTT. As protein: CASSDPGLDTGELFF.

The chain is built from TRBV19 and TRBJ1-1; 8 bases agree with TRBD1. Germline CDR1 and CDR2: LNHDA and SQIVND (reference sequence). The V segment lost 8 bases and the J segment 0 bases; nucleotides outside the gene matches: 2. CDR3 length: 13 amino acids. In DNA, the CDR3 is TGTGCCAGTTTACAGGGGGTGAACACTGAAGCTTTCTTT. Protein: CASLQGVNTEAFF. Supplemented by reference TRBV19 and TRBJ1-1, the full variable domain reads DGGITQSPKYLFRKEGQNVTLSCEQNLNHDAMYWYRQDPGQGLRLIYYSQIVNDFQKGDIAEGYSVSREKKESFPLTVTSAQKNPTAFYLCASLQGVNTEAFFGQGTRLTVV.

The chain uses TRBV5-5 and TRBJ1-1, with 8 bases identical to TRBD1. Trimming cost V 5 bases and J 3 bases; bases outside gene matches: 3. Looked up from germline, CDR1 is SGHKS and CDR2 is YYEKEE (reference sequence). There are 13 residues in the CDR3. The CDR3 DNA sequence: TGTGCCAGCAGGGGGGGACAGGACACTGAAGCTTTCTTT. Its translation is CASRGGQDTEAFF.

The chain is built from TRBV5-4 and TRBJ2-3, with no clear D. V was shortened by 1 base and J by 3 bases, with 9 bases between the two germline ends. Germline V gene data show CDR1 as SGHNT and CDR2 as YYREEE (reference sequence). The CDR3 totals 14 residues. In nucleotides, the CDR3 is TGTGCCAGCAGCTTGAGATCCCGTACAGATACGCAGTATTTT. This sequence encodes CASSLRSRTDTQYF.

This sequence joins TRBV4-1 and TRBJ2-1, with 12 bases matching TRBD2. From germline, CDR1 is MGHRA and CDR2 YSYEKL. The CDR3 length is 16 residues. The junction had 5 bases not matched to a gene; V was cut back by 1 base and J by 7 bases. CDR3 bases: TGCGCCAGCAGCCAAGCGGCTAGCGGGGGGGTAAATGAGCAGTTCTTC. Its translation: CASSQAASGGVNEQFF.

V is TRBV7-3 and J is TRBJ2-7; the D is unclear. Trimming cost V 2 bases and J 3 bases, with 14 bases left between them. Germline values: CDR1 SGHTA, CDR2 FQGTGA. The CDR3 length is 15 residues. In nucleotides, the CDR3 is TGTGCCAGCAGCTTATCTCCAGGTAACAACTACGAGCAGTACTTC. It encodes CASSLSPGNNYEQYF.

The chain employs TRBV19 and TRBJ1-5; tentative D call: TRBD1 (6 bases). This CDR3 is built from 16 residues. Between the trimmed V and J ends, which lost 5 bases and 7 bases, there was a span of 21 bases. Germline V CDR1 and CDR2: LNHDA, SQIVND (reference sequence). CDR3 amino acids: CASSPPGRGPGQPQHF. In DNA, the CDR3 is TGTGCCAGTAGTCCTCCCGGCAGGGGCCCGGGACAGCCCCAGCATTTT.